This T cell receptor beta chain was sequenced during a study of PD-1 blockade in classical Hodgkin lymphoma. Study conclusions and caveats: At C4D1, TCR diversity had climbed significantly for CD4+ cells, though not for CD8+ cells. Repertoire differences have undefined causes, possibly disease activity or prior therapy. The baseline diversity of complete responders showed similarity to that of newly diagnosed patients.

In every patient, relapse followed autologous stem cell transplantation, while exposure to brentuximab vedotin differed. Patients showed best responses of complete response, partial response or progressive disease. A remark on this clone: The antigen remains undetermined.

Trimming stripped 3 bases from V and 4 bases from J, with 10 bases between. Looked up from germline, CDR1 is LNHDA and CDR2 is SQIVND (reference sequence). CDR3 size: 13 residues. Some clones are missing from TCRdb's copy, which holds only in-frame ones; the method was immunoSEQ multiplex PCR. The sample contains about 98,000 clones, 80% to 95% of which appear only once. This receptor was taken from a human donor with classical Hodgkin lymphoma. The sequencing used peripheral blood mononuclear cells (PBMCs), collected at baseline. The chain couples TRBV19 to TRBJ2-7; D unresolved. CDR3 bases: TGTGCCAGTAGTATGATTGGCGGTTACGAGCAGTACTTC. Translated: CASSMIGGYEQYF.